The 17 T cell receptor beta chains below come from one sample, sequenced in a study of identical twins. TCRdb passed the 5' RACE reads through MiXCR, listing each CDR3 protein once. The profile covers about 490,000 distinct CDR3 sequences, with around 15% appearing a single time and roughly 0.46% taken by the ten largest. These data were likewise used in another study, on yellow fever vaccine responses in identical twins.

Sequenced sample: CD4+ T cells sorted from blood. Every receptor here comes from a woman between 18 and 29 years old in good health.

V is TRBV28 and J is TRBJ2-7; TRBD2 matches at 10 bases. The CDR3 totals 16 residues. In germline, CDR1 is MDHEN, CDR2 SYDVKM. The V segment lost 6 bases and the J segment 3 bases; nucleotides outside the gene matches: 11. The CDR3 sequence: CASSPSGLAGVYEQYF. CDR3 DNA sequence: TGTGCCAGCAGCCCCTCGGGCCTAGCGGGAGTCTACGAGCAGTACTTC.

This clonotype was counted only a few times. The chain has TRBV10-3 and TRBJ2-5; unclear D gene. The CDR3 is 13 residues long. Germline CDR1 reads ENHRY; CDR2 reads SYGVKD. Between the trimmed V and J ends, which lost 3 bases and 5 bases, there was a span of 10 bases. This CDR3 reads CAISDGVMETQYF. As DNA, the CDR3 is TGTGCCATCAGTGATGGGGTTATGGAGACCCAGTACTTC.

For the CDR3, the DNA is TGTGCCACATCGGTAGGGTTGGGCATTCAGTACTTC. It encodes CATSVGLGIQYF. This rearrangement joins TRBV15 to TRBJ2-4; D uncertain. This CDR3 spans 12 amino acids. V lost 9 bases, J lost 9 bases, and 15 bases lay in between. Germline V gene sequence: CDR1 LNHNV, CDR2 YYDKDF (reference sequence).

The chain joins TRBV6-5 to TRBJ2-5; 7 nucleotides match TRBD1. V was pared by 0 bases and J by 5 bases, with 6 bases of the junction left unmatched. The CDR3 length is 15 residues. The germline CDR1 and CDR2 sequences are MNHEY and SVGAGI. The CDR3 DNA reads as TGTGCCAGCAGTTACTCTCGACAGGGTGGCGAGACCCAGTACTTC. Translating gives CASSYSRQGGETQYF.

The chain carries TRBV14 and TRBJ2-7; 7 nucleotides agree with TRBD1. Trimming removed 1 base from V and 5 bases from J; junction bases left unmatched: 8. There are 15 residues in the CDR3. Germline V gives CDR1 SGHDN, CDR2 FVKESK. This CDR3 reads CASSQVLQGVNEQYF. CDR3 nucleotide sequence: TGTGCCAGCAGCCAAGTATTGCAGGGGGTAAACGAGCAGTACTTC.

The J gene is TRBJ1-2, the V gene TRBV19, with D maybe TRBD1 (6 bases). Germline loops: CDR1 LNHDA, CDR2 SQIVND (reference sequence). The V and J ends lost 9 bases and 5 bases respectively, with 25 bases between them. The CDR3 loop spans 16 amino acids. CDR3 region: CASHFIYGQLTYGYTF. The CDR3 DNA reads as TGTGCCAGCCACTTCATATACGGACAGCTCACTTATGGCTACACCTTC.

Comments on this clonotype: The missing conserved phenylalanine or tryptophan at the end of this CDR3 makes a read error likely. The CDR3 nucleotides are TGCAGTGCCACGGGATGGCGGGGGACCACAGATACGCAGTATTTA. This codes for CSATGWRGTTDTQYL. The genes are TRBV20-1 and TRBJ2-3, with 7 bases that match TRBD2. V was pared by 6 bases and J by 2 bases, with 11 bases of the junction left unmatched. The CDR3 contains 15 residues. Germline V gene lookup returns CDR1 DFQATT and CDR2 SNEGSKA (reference sequence).

In this sample, this clonotype turned up a few times. This chain connects TRBV7-2 to TRBJ2-2; 9 positions match TRBD1. The V and J ends lost 4 bases and 7 bases, in that order; junction bases with no gene match: 4. Germline V gene sequence: CDR1 SGHTA, CDR2 FQGNSA. The CDR3 has 14 residues. The CDR3 sequence: CASSSTGGYGELFF. Written as DNA, the CDR3 is TGTGCCAGCAGCTCAACAGGGGGCTACGGGGAGCTGTTTTTT.

This clonotype was counted only a few times. This rearrangement joins TRBV6-5 to TRBJ2-7; 10 bases align to TRBD1. V dropped 2 bases and J dropped 4; count of bases not matched to a gene: 2. Germline CDR1 and CDR2: MNHEY and SVGAGI. The CDR3 has 14 amino acids. CDR3 sequence: CASSYKDRGYEQYV. CDR3 coding DNA: TGTGCCAGCAGTTACAAGGACAGGGGGTACGAGCAGTACGTC.

This clonotype was recorded a few times. The chain recombines TRBV7-9 with TRBJ2-7, with a possible D match to TRBD2 (5 bases). The ends were cut back, 3 bases at V and 2 bases at J, with 14 bases in the middle. This CDR3 has 15 residues. The germline V gene encodes CDR1 SEHNR and CDR2 FQNEAQ (reference sequence). The CDR3: CASSFSGTGTYEQYV. In DNA form, the CDR3 reads TGTGCCAGCAGCTTTAGTGGTACGGGGACCTACGAGCAGTACGTC.

This clonotype was seen many times. The CDR3 protein is CASSSGQKINYGYTF. The CDR3 DNA reads as TGCGCCAGCAGCTCGGGACAGAAGATTAACTATGGCTACACCTTC. The chain is built from TRBV5-1 and TRBJ1-2; TRBD1 matches 7 bases. This CDR3 has 15 residues. Trimming removed 3 bases from V and 1 base from J; junction bases left unmatched: 6. Per germline, CDR1 SGHRS and CDR2 YFSETQ.

The chain carries TRBV27 and TRBJ1-2; D not certain. Germline V gives CDR1 MNHEY, CDR2 SMNVEV (reference sequence). The CDR3 is 13 amino acids. V lost 0 bases, J lost 8 bases, and 10 bases lay in between. CDR3 sequence reads: CASSLSSDWGYTF. Here the CDR3 DNA reads TGTGCCAGCAGTTTATCAAGCGACTGGGGCTACACCTTC.

The rearrangement links TRBV6-1 to TRBJ2-1; a possible D gene is TRBD1 (5 bases). Trimming left V 7 bases short and J 3 bases short, with 10 bases between. The germline gives CDR1 MNHNS, CDR2 SASEGT. The length of the CDR3 is 13 residues. CDR3 coding DNA: TGTGCCAGCACCCGTCAGGGCTACAATGAGCAGTTCTTC. This gives the protein CASTRQGYNEQFF.

This clonotype was observed a few times. The rearrangement links TRBV12-3 or TRBV12-4 to TRBJ2-1; perhaps D is TRBD1 or TRBD2 (6 bases each). Trimming removed 3 bases at V and 8 bases at J, with 17 bases between. This CDR3 is 15 amino acids long. CDR3 bases: TGTGCCAGCAGTTTGGTAGGGGGGAGGCCCTATGAGCAGTTCTTC. This sequence encodes CASSLVGGRPYEQFF.

This clonotype occurred many times. This sequence joins TRBV5-1 and TRBJ1-1; D remains unclear. Germline V gene data show CDR1 as SGHRS and CDR2 as YFSETQ. With 4 bases removed from V and 2 bases from J, the gap between germline ends came to 12 bases. The CDR3 contains 14 residues. CDR3 region: CASSPSPSNTEAFF. As DNA, the CDR3 is TGCGCCAGCAGCCCCAGCCCCAGCAACACTGAAGCTTTCTTT. Supplemented by reference TRBV5-1 and TRBJ1-1, the full variable domain reads KAGVTQTPRYLIKTRGQQVTLSCSPISGHRSVSWYQQTPGQGLQFLFEYFSETQRNKGNFPGRFSGRQFSNSRSEMNVSTLELGDSALYLCASSPSPSNTEAFFGQGTRLTVV.

This clonotype was counted a few times. The chain couples TRBV20-1 to TRBJ2-1; 7 bases match TRBD2. The CDR3 runs to 16 residues. The junction had 9 bases not matched to a gene; V was cut back by 2 bases and J by 2 bases. Germline values: CDR1 DFQATT, CDR2 SNEGSKA (reference sequence). The CDR3 reads CSARMVGGGAYNEQFF. CDR3 nucleotide sequence: TGCAGTGCTAGAATGGTCGGCGGGGGTGCCTACAATGAGCAGTTCTTC.

This clonotype occurred a few times. The rearrangement uses TRBV5-1 and TRBJ2-7; no clear D. V shed 0 bases and J shed 0 bases, with 7 bases lying between them. The CDR3 loop spans 14 amino acids. Germline values: CDR1 SGHRS, CDR2 YFSETQ. The CDR3 loop is CASSLAESSYEQYF. CDR3 nucleotides: TGCGCCAGCAGCTTGGCGGAAAGCTCCTACGAGCAGTACTTC.